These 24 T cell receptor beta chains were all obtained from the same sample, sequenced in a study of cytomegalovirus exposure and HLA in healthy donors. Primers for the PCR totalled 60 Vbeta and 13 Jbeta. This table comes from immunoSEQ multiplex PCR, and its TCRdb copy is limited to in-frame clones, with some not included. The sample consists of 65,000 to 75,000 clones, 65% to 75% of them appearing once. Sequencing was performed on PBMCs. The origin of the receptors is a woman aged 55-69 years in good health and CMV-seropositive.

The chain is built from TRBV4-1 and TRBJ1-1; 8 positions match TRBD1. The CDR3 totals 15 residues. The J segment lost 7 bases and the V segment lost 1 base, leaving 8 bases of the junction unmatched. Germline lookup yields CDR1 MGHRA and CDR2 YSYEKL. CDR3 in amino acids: CASSQAAGGFIEAFF. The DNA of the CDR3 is TGCGCCAGCAGCCAAGCAGCAGGGGGCTTTATTGAAGCTTTCTTT.

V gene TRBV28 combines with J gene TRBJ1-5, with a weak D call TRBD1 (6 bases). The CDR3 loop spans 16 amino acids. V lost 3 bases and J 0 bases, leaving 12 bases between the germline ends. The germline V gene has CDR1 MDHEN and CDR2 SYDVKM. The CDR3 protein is CASSFGGRGSNQPQHF. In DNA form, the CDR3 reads TGTGCCAGCAGTTTTGGGGGCAGGGGTAGCAATCAGCCCCAGCATTTT.

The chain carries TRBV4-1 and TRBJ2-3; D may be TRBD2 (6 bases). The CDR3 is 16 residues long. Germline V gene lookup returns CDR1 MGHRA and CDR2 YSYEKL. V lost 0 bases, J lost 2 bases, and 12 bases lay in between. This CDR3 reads CASSQEGLATTDTQYF. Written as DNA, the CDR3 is TGCGCCAGCAGCCAAGAAGGGCTAGCGACCACAGATACGCAGTATTTT.

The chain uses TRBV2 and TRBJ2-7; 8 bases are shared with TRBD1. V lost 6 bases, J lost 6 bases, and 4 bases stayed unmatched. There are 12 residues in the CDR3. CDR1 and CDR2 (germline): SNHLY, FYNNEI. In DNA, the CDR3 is TGTGCCAGCAGCAGGGGGCATAGCGAGCAGTACTTC. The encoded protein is CASSRGHSEQYF.

CDR3 amino acids: CASSSSGHSYNEQFF. The CDR3 nucleotides read TGTGCCAGCAGCTCAAGCGGGCACTCCTACAATGAGCAGTTCTTC. The rearrangement links TRBV5-4 to TRBJ2-1; D may be TRBD2 (6 bases). The V gene's germline CDR1 is SGHNT and CDR2 YYREEE (reference sequence). The CDR3 is 15 residues long. V lost 3 bases and J 0 bases, leaving 10 bases between the germline ends.

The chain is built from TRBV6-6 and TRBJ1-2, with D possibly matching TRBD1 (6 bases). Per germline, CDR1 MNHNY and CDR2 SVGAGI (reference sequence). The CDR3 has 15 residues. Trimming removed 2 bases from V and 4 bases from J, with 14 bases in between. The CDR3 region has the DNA TGTGCCAGCAGTTACCCCCGGGACAAGAGCTATGGCTACACCTTC. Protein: CASSYPRDKSYGYTF.

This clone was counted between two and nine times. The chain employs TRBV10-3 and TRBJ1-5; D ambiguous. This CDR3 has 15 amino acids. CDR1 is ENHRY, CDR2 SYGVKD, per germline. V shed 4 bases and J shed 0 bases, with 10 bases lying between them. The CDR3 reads CAISVAGDSNQPQHF. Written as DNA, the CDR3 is TGTGCCATCAGTGTGGCGGGAGATAGCAATCAGCCCCAGCATTTT.

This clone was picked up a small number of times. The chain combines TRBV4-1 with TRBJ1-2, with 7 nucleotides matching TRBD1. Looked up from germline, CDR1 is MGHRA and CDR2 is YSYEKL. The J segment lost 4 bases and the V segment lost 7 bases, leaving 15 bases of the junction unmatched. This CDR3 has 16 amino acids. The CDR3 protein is CASNLQTGNDFYGYTF. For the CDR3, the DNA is TGCGCCAGCAACCTACAGACAGGGAATGATTTCTATGGCTACACCTTC.

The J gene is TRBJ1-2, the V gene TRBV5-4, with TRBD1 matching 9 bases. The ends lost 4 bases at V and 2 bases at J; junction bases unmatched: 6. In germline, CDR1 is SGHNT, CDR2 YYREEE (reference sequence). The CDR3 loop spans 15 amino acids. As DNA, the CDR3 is TGTGCCAGCAGCGCGGGACAGGGAGGAAACTATGGCTACACCTTC. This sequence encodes CASSAGQGGNYGYTF.

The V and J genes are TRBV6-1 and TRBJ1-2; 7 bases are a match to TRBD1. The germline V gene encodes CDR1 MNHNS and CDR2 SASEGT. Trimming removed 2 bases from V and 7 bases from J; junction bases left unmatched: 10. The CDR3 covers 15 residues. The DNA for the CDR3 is TGTGCCAGCAGTGAACGTTGGGACAGTTTTCGTGGCTACACCTTC. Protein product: CASSERWDSFRGYTF.

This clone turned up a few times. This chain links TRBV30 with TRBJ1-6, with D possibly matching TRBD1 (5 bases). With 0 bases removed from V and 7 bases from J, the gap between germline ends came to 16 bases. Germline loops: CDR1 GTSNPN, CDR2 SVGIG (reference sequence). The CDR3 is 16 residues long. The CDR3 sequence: CAWSVYQGGRNSPLHF. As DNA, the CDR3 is TGTGCCTGGAGTGTATACCAGGGTGGTAGAAATTCACCCCTCCACTTT.

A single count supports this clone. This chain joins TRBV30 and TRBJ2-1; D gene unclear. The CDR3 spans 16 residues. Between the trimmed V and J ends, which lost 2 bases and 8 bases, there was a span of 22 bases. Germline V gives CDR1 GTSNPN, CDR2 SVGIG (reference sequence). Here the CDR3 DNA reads TGTGCCTGGAGTCGCCCTGGCGCGGTGGTACGCGATGAGCAGTTCTTC. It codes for CAWSRPGAVVRDEQFF.

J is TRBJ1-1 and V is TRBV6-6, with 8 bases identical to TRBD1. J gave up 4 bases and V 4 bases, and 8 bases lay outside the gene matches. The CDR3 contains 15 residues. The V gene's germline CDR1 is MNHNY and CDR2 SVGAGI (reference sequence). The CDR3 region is CASSSFTGGVTEAFF. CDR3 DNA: TGTGCCAGCAGTTCTTTTACAGGGGGAGTCACTGAAGCTTTCTTT.

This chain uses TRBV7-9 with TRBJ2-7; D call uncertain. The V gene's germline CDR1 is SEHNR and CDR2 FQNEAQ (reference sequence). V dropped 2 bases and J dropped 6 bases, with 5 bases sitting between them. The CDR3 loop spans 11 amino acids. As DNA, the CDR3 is TGTGCCAGCAGCTTATCCGGCGAGCAGTACTTC. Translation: CASSLSGEQYF.

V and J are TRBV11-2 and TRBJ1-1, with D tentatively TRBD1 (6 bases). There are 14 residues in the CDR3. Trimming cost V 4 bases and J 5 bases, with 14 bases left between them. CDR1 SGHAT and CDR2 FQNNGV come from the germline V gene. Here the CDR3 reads CASSSTGKVTEAFF. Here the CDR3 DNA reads TGTGCCAGCAGCTCCACAGGGAAGGTTACTGAAGCTTTCTTT.

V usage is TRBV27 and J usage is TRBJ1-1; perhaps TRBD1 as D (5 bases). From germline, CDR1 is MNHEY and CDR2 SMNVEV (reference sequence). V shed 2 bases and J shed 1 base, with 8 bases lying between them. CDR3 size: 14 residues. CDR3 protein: CASSLTGPNTEAFF. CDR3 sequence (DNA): TGTGCCAGCAGTTTAACAGGACCGAACACTGAAGCTTTCTTT.

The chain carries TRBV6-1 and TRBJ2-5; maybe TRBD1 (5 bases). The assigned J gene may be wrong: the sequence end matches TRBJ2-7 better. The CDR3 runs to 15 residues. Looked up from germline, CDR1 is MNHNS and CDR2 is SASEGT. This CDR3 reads CASRPPQGDSYEQYF. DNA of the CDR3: TGTGCCAGCAGACCTCCGCAAGGGGACTCCTACGAGCAGTACTTC.

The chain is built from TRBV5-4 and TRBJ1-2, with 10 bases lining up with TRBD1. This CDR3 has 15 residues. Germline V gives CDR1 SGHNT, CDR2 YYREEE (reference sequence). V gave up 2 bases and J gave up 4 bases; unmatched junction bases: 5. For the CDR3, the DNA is TGTGCCAGCAGCTTAGGGGGACAGGGGAGCTATGGCTACACCTTC. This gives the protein CASSLGGQGSYGYTF. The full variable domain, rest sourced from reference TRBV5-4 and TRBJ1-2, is ETGVTQSPTHLIKTRGQQVTLRCSSQSGHNTVSWYQQALGQGPQFIFQYYREEENGRGNFPPRFSGLQFPNYSSELNVNALELDDSALYLCASSLGGQGSYGYTFGSGTRLTVV.

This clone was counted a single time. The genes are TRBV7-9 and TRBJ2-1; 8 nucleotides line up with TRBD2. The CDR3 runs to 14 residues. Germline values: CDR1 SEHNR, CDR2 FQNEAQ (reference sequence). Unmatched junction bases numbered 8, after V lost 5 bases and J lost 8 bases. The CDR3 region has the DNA TGTGCCAGCAGCAGTCACGGGGGGGCTGATGAGCAGTTCTTC. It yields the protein CASSSHGGADEQFF.

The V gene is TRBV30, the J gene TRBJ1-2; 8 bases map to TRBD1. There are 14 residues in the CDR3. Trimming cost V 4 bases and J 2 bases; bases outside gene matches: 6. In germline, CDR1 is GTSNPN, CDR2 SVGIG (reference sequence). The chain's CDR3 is CAWTIGQGNYGYTF. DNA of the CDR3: TGTGCCTGGACTATCGGACAGGGAAACTATGGCTACACCTTC. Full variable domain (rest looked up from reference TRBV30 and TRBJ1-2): SQTIHQWPATLVQPVGSPLSLECTVEGTSNPNLYWYRQAAGRGLQLLFYSVGIGQISSEVPQNLSASRPQDRQFILSSKKLLLSDSGFYLCAWTIGQGNYGYTFGSGTRLTVV.

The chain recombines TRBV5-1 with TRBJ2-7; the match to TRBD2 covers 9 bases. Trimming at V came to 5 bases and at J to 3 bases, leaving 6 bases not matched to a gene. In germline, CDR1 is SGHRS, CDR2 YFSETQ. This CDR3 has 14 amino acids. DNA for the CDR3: TGCGCCAGCAGGAACATAGCGGGAGTCTACGAGCAGTACTTC. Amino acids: CASRNIAGVYEQYF. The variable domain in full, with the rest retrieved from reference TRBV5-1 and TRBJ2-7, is KAGVTQTPRYLIKTRGQQVTLSCSPISGHRSVSWYQQTPGQGLQFLFEYFSETQRNKGNFPGRFSGRQFSNSRSEMNVSTLELGDSALYLCASRNIAGVYEQYFGPGTRLTVT.

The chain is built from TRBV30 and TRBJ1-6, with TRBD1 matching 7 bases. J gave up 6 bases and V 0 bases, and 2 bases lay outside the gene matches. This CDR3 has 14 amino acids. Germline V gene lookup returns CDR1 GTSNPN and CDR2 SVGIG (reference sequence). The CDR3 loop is CAWSVTGVNSPLHF. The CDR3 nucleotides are TGTGCCTGGAGTGTAACAGGGGTTAATTCACCCCTCCACTTT. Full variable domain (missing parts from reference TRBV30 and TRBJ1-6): SQTIHQWPATLVQPVGSPLSLECTVEGTSNPNLYWYRQAAGRGLQLLFYSVGIGQISSEVPQNLSASRPQDRQFILSSKKLLLSDSGFYLCAWSVTGVNSPLHFGNGTRLTVT.

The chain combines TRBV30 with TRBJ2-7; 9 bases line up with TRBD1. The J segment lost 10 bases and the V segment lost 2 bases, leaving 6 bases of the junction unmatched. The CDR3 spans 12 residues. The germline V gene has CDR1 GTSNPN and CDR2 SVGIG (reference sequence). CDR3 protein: CAWSPGQGFQYF. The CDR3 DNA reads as TGTGCCTGGAGTCCGGGACAGGGCTTTCAGTACTTC. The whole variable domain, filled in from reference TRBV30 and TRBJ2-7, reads SQTIHQWPATLVQPVGSPLSLECTVEGTSNPNLYWYRQAAGRGLQLLFYSVGIGQISSEVPQNLSASRPQDRQFILSSKKLLLSDSGFYLCAWSPGQGFQYFGPGTRLTVT.

The CDR3 is CASSLDGVSNQPQHF. DNA of the CDR3: TGCGCCAGCAGCTTGGACGGGGTTAGCAATCAGCCCCAGCATTTT. This chain connects TRBV5-1 to TRBJ1-5; unclear D gene. The V gene lost 0 bases and the J gene lost 0 bases, with 7 bases spanning the gap. Germline V gene data show CDR1 as SGHRS and CDR2 as YFSETQ. The CDR3 totals 15 residues.